This T cell receptor (beta chain) came from a study of T cell clonality in common variable immunodeficiency. General study results and limits: T cell subpopulation sequencing would be needed to explain CVID clonality. CVID subjects shared fewer TCRbeta clones than healthy controls did. Reportedly, TCR beta sequences from common variable immunodeficiency showed fewer deletions and N-nucleotide insertions.

Control and CVID samples contributed equal amounts of genomic DNA. Generated by immunoSEQ multiplex PCR, the TCRdb table keeps only in-frame clones and is missing some. The sample is made up of 30,000 to 40,000 clones, none counted only once. V lost 3 bases and J lost 3; bases outside the gene matches: 2. The germline V gene has CDR1 DFQATT and CDR2 SNEGSKA (reference sequence). The CDR3 is 13 amino acids. Blood samples were heparinized, 5 to 8 ml per donor. With respect to this clone: Its antigen remains unknown. Read sequence stops 3 residues before the CDR3 end, and the germline J gene provides the missing end.

The sample taken for sequencing was peripheral blood mononuclear cells. The rearrangement links TRBV20-1 to TRBJ2-3; 8 bases map to TRBD1. The sequence derives from a human donor with common variable immunodeficiency. The part of the CDR3 DNA that was read is TGCAGTGCTAGCAGGGGGCAAACAGATACG. Its translation: CSASRGQTDT. The CDR3 as a whole reads CSASRGQTDTQYF.